The 12 T cell receptor beta chains in this list originate from one sample, sequenced in a study of T-cell memory formation after mild COVID-19. TCRdb independently ran MiXCR on the 5' RACE reads; one entry per CDR3 protein. Of roughly 600,000 distinct CDR3 sequences detected, approximately 18% appear once; the ten largest clones hold around 12%. The sequenced material came from PBMCs or a T cell subset sorted from them (not recorded which). These receptors were collected from an adult woman who had mild COVID-19 (a few samples of this study predate the infection). Cell type and time point are not known.

J is TRBJ2-1 and V is TRBV27; 9 bases align to TRBD1. The junction had 5 bases not matched to a gene; V was cut back by 3 bases and J by 2 bases. There are 16 residues in the CDR3. CDR1 and CDR2 from the germline V gene are MNHEY and SMNVEV (reference sequence). This CDR3 is CASSFRGTGTYNEQFF. In DNA, the CDR3 is TGTGCCAGCAGTTTTCGTGGGACAGGGACCTACAATGAGCAGTTCTTC.

This clonotype was counted many times. This chain connects TRBV7-6 to TRBJ2-7; TRBD2 aligns across 14 bases. Germline V gene sequence: CDR1 SGHVS, CDR2 FNYEAQ. Losses at the gene ends were 3 bases for V and 2 bases for J; bases not matched to a gene: 6. The CDR3 extends over 17 amino acids. The CDR3 bases are TGTGCCAGCAGCTTGGCCGGGACTAGCGGGAGCACCTACGAGCAGTACTTC. Encoded protein: CASSLAGTSGSTYEQYF.

V gene TRBV7-9 combines with J gene TRBJ2-3, with 8 bases matching TRBD2. The ends lost 4 bases at V and 1 base at J; junction bases unmatched: 10. The length of the CDR3 is 17 residues. Germline V CDR1 and CDR2: SEHNR, FQNEAQ (reference sequence). In DNA form, the CDR3 reads TGTGCCAGCAGCTCGGCACTAGCGGCAGTGGGCACAGATACGCAGTATTTT. Translating it yields CASSSALAAVGTDTQYF.

There are many counts of this clonotype. The chain carries TRBV25-1 and TRBJ2-5; 8 nucleotides line up with TRBD1. Trimming at V came to 1 base and at J to 7 bases, leaving 11 bases not matched to a gene. CDR1 is MGHDK, CDR2 SYGVNS, per germline. This CDR3 contains 16 residues. The CDR3 region is CASSESRQGPEWTQYF. The CDR3 region has the DNA TGTGCCAGCAGTGAATCGAGACAGGGGCCAGAGTGGACCCAGTACTTC.

This clonotype showed up many times. This sequence joins TRBV5-1 and TRBJ2-7; TRBD2 is a possible D gene (6 bases). V lost 4 bases to trimming and J lost 0 bases, with 11 bases between them. Germline V CDR1 and CDR2: SGHRS, YFSETQ. The CDR3 loop spans 14 amino acids. In DNA form, the CDR3 reads TGCGCCAGCAGCGACGGGACTCTCTCCTACGAGCAGTACTTC. Its translation is CASSDGTLSYEQYF.

The table lists this clonotype with a few counts. The CDR3 loop is CASSQEDLAVTGELFF. The CDR3 DNA is TGTGCCAGCAGCCAAGAAGATCTAGCAGTCACCGGGGAGCTGTTTTTT. The gene calls are TRBV4-2 and TRBJ2-2, with a tentative D call TRBD2 (5 bases). This CDR3 has 16 amino acids. V shed 0 bases and J shed 4 bases, with 12 bases lying between them. Germline CDR1 LGHNA, CDR2 YNFKEQ.

The CDR3: CASSLNGGPLFF. CDR3 bases: TGTGCCAGCAGCTTAAATGGGGGGCCACTGTTTTTT. The rearrangement links TRBV7-2 to TRBJ1-4; D perhaps matches TRBD1 (6 bases). Trimming pared 2 bases from V and 13 bases from J, leaving 11 bases between. The CDR3 is 12 amino acids. Germline assignment: CDR1 SGHTA and CDR2 FQGNSA.

This clonotype was detected a few times. The chain combines TRBV5-1 with TRBJ2-5; D uncertain. CDR3 size: 14 residues. Germline V gene data show CDR1 as SGHRS and CDR2 as YFSETQ. V lost 0 bases to trimming and J lost 9 bases, with 15 bases between them. The CDR3 loop reads CASSLEEMTGSQYF. CDR3 bases: TGCGCCAGCAGCTTGGAGGAAATGACCGGGTCCCAGTACTTC.

The V gene is TRBV18, the J gene TRBJ2-1, with a possible D match to TRBD2 (6 bases). Germline loops: CDR1 KGHSH, CDR2 LQKENI. There are 14 residues in the CDR3. The V end was cut by 2 bases, the J end by 5 bases, with 10 bases between. CDR3 sequence reads: CASSPVGLDNEQFF. The CDR3 DNA sequence: TGTGCCAGCTCACCAGTGGGACTGGACAATGAGCAGTTCTTC.

V and J are TRBV24-1 and TRBJ2-1; 12 nucleotides line up with TRBD2. CDR3 size: 17 residues. V lost 1 base to trimming and J lost 8 bases; unmatched junction nucleotides: 8. Germline CDR1 KGHDR, CDR2 SFDVKD. DNA of the CDR3: TGTGCCACCAGTGATTTAAAGACTAGCGGGAGTTCCCATGAGCAGTTCTTC. Its protein is CATSDLKTSGSSHEQFF.

In this sample, this clonotype turned up a few times. The V and J genes are TRBV7-6 and TRBJ1-4; D remains unclear. Germline CDR1 SGHVS, CDR2 FNYEAQ. V was cut by 3 bases and J by 5 bases, with 10 bases left in between. CDR3 size: 14 residues. The CDR3 coding sequence is TGTGCCAGCAGCTTTGACAAGGGAAATGAAAAACTGTTTTTT. It encodes CASSFDKGNEKLFF.

This clonotype was picked up a small number of times. V is TRBV7-9 and J is TRBJ2-1; 10 bases match TRBD2. With V trimmed by 4 bases and J by 5 bases, 11 bases remained unmatched. Germline CDR1 and CDR2: SEHNR and FQNEAQ (reference sequence). The CDR3 consists of 17 residues. CDR3 nucleotides: TGTGCCAGCAGCTCTCTACCTCTAGCGGGAGCGCACAATGAGCAGTTCTTC. Encoded protein: CASSSLPLAGAHNEQFF.